The 20 T cell receptor beta chains reported below all come from one sample, sequenced in a study of Ad26.COV2.S vaccination and SARS-CoV-2 variants. Noted treatment: 19 received Ad26.COV2.S at low or high dose, single or two shots; about 5 received placebo; per-sample allocation not given. Vaccine and placebo recipients were sampled on day 63 after the first injection. Some clones are missing from TCRdb's copy, which holds only in-frame ones; the method was immunoSEQ multiplex PCR. The repertoire holds 300,000 to 400,000 clones, about 88% seen once, with roughly 10% in the top ten. This material consisted of peripheral blood, taken in a trial of Ad26.COV2.S vaccine versus placebo. The receptors were sampled from a person aged 18-65 years who received the Ad26.COV2.S COVID-19 vaccine or a placebo.

The J gene is TRBJ2-6, the V gene TRBV19, with D unclear. V was trimmed by 0 bases and J by 2 bases, leaving 17 bases between them. CDR3 size: 19 residues. Per the germline V gene, CDR1 is LNHDA and CDR2 is SQIVND (reference sequence). CDR3 loop: CASSIEGALYPPGANVLTF. CDR3 nucleotides: TGTGCCAGTAGTATAGAGGGCGCCCTCTATCCCCCTGGGGCCAACGTCCTGACTTTC.

Here the CDR3 reads CASSSPLQGRVDGYTF. CDR3 DNA: TGTGCCAGCAGCTCCCCATTACAGGGGCGCGTAGATGGCTACACCTTC. The chain has TRBV7-9 and TRBJ1-2; the match to TRBD1 covers 7 bases. This CDR3 region has 16 residues. V was clipped by 4 bases and J by 6 bases; unmatched bases: 14. CDR1 and CDR2 from the germline V gene are SEHNR and FQNEAQ (reference sequence).

V and J are TRBV9 and TRBJ1-6; D gene uncertain. Germline assignment: CDR1 SGDLS and CDR2 YYNGEE. Trimming took 0 bases from V and 7 from J, leaving 11 bases between them. The CDR3 sequence is 15 residues long. Here the CDR3 DNA reads TGTGCCAGCAGCGTAGATGCAGGAACGAATTCACCCCTCCACTTT. This encodes CASSVDAGTNSPLHF.

J is TRBJ2-3 and V is TRBV3-1 (or the pseudogene TRBV3-2), with 9 bases lining up with TRBD1. The CDR3 sequence is 16 residues long. In germline, CDR1 is LGHDT, CDR2 YNNKEL (reference sequence). Germline trimming cut 3 bases from V and 6 bases from J; bases unmatched to any gene: 10. This CDR3 reads CASSQYGQGIGDTQYF. The CDR3 nucleotides are TGTGCCAGCAGCCAGTATGGACAGGGGATTGGGGATACGCAGTATTTT.

As regards this clone: This may come from a read error, since a much larger clone is one base off. The chain links TRBV19 to TRBJ1-1, with 7 bases identical to TRBD1. Losses at the gene ends were 9 bases for V and 1 base for J; bases not matched to a gene: 2. CDR1 LNHDA and CDR2 SQIVND come from the germline V gene (reference sequence). The CDR3 length is 12 residues. The CDR3 DNA is TGTGCCAGAGACAGGGCGAACACTGAAGCTTTCTTT. Its protein product is CARDRANTEAFF.

CDR3 nucleotides: TGTGCCAGCAGCTTGGGTAGAGGGCGGGCCGCTGAAGCTTTCTTT. Residues: CASSLGRGRAAEAFF. The chain links TRBV5-4 to TRBJ1-1; D gene ambiguous. V shed 0 bases and J shed 6 bases, with 15 bases lying between them. Germline V gene sequence: CDR1 SGHNT, CDR2 YYREEE (reference sequence). The CDR3 is 15 amino acids.

The V call is TRBV7-2, the J call TRBJ2-7, with a possible D match to TRBD1 (7 bases). The germline V gene encodes CDR1 SGHTA and CDR2 FQGNSA. The CDR3 covers 15 residues. Trimming pared 5 bases from V and 3 bases from J, leaving 17 bases between. CDR3 nucleotides: TGTGCCAGCAGCGGCGGGCAGGGGGGCTACTACGAGCAGTACTTC. Translating gives CASSGGQGGYYEQYF.

The chain employs TRBV4-1 and TRBJ1-1; D is perhaps TRBD1 (6 bases). The ends were cut back, 1 base at V and 3 bases at J, with 12 bases in the middle. The CDR3 has 15 amino acids. Germline assignment: CDR1 MGHRA and CDR2 YSYEKL. The CDR3 protein is CASSQVGGAHTEAFF. DNA of the CDR3: TGCGCCAGCAGCCAAGTCGGGGGGGCGCACACTGAAGCTTTCTTT.

The rearrangement links TRBV18 to TRBJ2-5; TRBD1 matches 7 bases. CDR1 and CDR2 from the germline V gene are KGHSH and LQKENI. The V gene end was trimmed by 4 bases and the J gene end by 5 bases; junction bases not matched to a gene: 4. The CDR3 consists of 13 residues. CDR3 protein: CASSRRDSETQYF. DNA of the CDR3: TGTGCCAGCTCACGCCGGGACAGTGAGACCCAGTACTTC. The full variable domain, its missing parts supplied by reference TRBV18 and TRBJ2-5, is NAGVMQNPRHLVRRRGQEARLRCSPMKGHSHVYWYRQLPEEGLKFMVYLQKENIIDESGMPKERFSAEFPKEGPSILRIQQVVRGDSAAYFCASSRRDSETQYFGPGTRLLVL.

The CDR3 nucleotides are TGTGCCAGCAGTTACGAGGGACACAGGGGCTACACCTTC. It specifies CASSYEGHRGYTF. V usage is TRBV6-2 or TRBV6-3 and J usage is TRBJ1-2; D might be TRBD1 (6 bases). V lost 2 bases and J lost 8, with 12 bases in between. The CDR3 sequence is 13 residues long. Germline V gene lookup returns CDR1 MNHEY and CDR2 SVGEGT.

J is TRBJ2-3 and V is TRBV6-6, with TRBD1 matching over 11 bases. The CDR3 is 14 amino acids. Germline trimming cut 6 bases from V and 5 bases from J; bases unmatched to any gene: 4. Germline lookup yields CDR1 MNHNY and CDR2 SVGAGI (reference sequence). The CDR3 loop is CASSGQGAVDTQYF. In DNA, the CDR3 is TGTGCCAGCAGCGGACAGGGGGCTGTAGATACGCAGTATTTT.

The chain recombines TRBV7-8 with TRBJ1-3, with D unclear. The V gene lost 11 bases and the J gene lost 4 bases, with 15 bases spanning the gap. In germline, CDR1 is SGHVS, CDR2 FQNEAQ. The CDR3 loop spans 13 amino acids. The CDR3 sequence is CAGREPVGNTIYF. DNA for the CDR3: TGTGCCGGGAGGGAGCCAGTAGGAAACACCATATATTTT.

The chain employs TRBV3-1 (or the pseudogene TRBV3-2) and TRBJ2-3; maybe TRBD2 (6 bases). The CDR3 is made up of 17 amino acids. The V end was cut by 1 base, the J end by 4 bases, with 18 bases between. CDR1 and CDR2 (germline): LGHDT, YNNKEL (reference sequence). CDR3 loop: CASSQVSGERVSDTQYF. Here the CDR3 DNA reads TGTGCCAGCAGCCAAGTATCGGGGGAGAGGGTTTCAGATACGCAGTATTTT.

This rearrangement joins TRBV7-9 to TRBJ1-4, with D possibly TRBD1 on 6 matching bases. Germline CDR1 is SEHNR and CDR2 is FQNEAQ (reference sequence). The CDR3 has 16 amino acids. Trimming stripped 5 bases from V and 8 bases from J, with 21 bases between. CDR3 coding DNA: TGTGCCAGCAGCCCGATCGGGGGGCAGACAACGGAAAAACTGTTTTTT. It specifies CASSPIGGQTTEKLFF.

Here the CDR3 reads CASSNPRGGNTEAFF. The CDR3 DNA follows: TGTGCCAGCAGCAACCCTCGGGGGGGGAACACTGAAGCTTTCTTT. J is TRBJ1-1 and V is TRBV7-2, with D perhaps TRBD1 (5 bases). Germline V CDR1 and CDR2: SGHTA, FQGNSA. Trimming cost V 5 bases and J 1 base, with 14 bases left between them. This CDR3 spans 15 amino acids.

This chain joins TRBV10-2 and TRBJ2-3; TRBD2 is a possible D gene (6 bases). Looked up from germline, CDR1 is WSHSY and CDR2 is SAAADI. V was cut by 0 bases and J by 1 base, with 8 bases left in between. The CDR3 has 15 residues. The CDR3 here is CASSESRGGTDTQYF. CDR3 in DNA: TGCGCCAGCAGTGAGTCGCGGGGAGGCACAGATACGCAGTATTTT.

The chain carries TRBV20-1 and TRBJ1-1, with D unresolved. This CDR3 spans 15 amino acids. CDR1 is DFQATT, CDR2 SNEGSKA, per germline (reference sequence). V lost 5 bases to trimming and J lost 1 base, with 17 bases between them. CDR3 amino acids: CSARGMGGGNTEAFF. CDR3 DNA sequence: TGCAGTGCTCGTGGGATGGGTGGAGGGAACACTGAAGCTTTCTTT.

This clone showed up just once. The chain is built from TRBV5-1 and TRBJ2-3, with D possibly being TRBD2 (5 bases). V lost 2 bases, J lost 3 bases, and 13 bases lay in between. Germline V gives CDR1 SGHRS, CDR2 YFSETQ. There are 15 residues in the CDR3. The CDR3 DNA follows: TGCGCCAGCAGCTTTGAGGGAGTATTTACAGATACGCAGTATTTT. Its protein is CASSFEGVFTDTQYF.

The rearrangement joins TRBV2 to TRBJ2-2; D is possibly TRBD2 (6 bases). The CDR3 runs 15 residues. The V gene lost 3 bases and the J gene lost 1 base, with 9 bases spanning the gap. CDR1 and CDR2 from the germline V gene are SNHLY and FYNNEI. The CDR3 DNA is TGTGCCAGCAGTGAGGACTATCGGAACACCGGGGAGCTGTTTTTT. Translating gives CASSEDYRNTGELFF.

This chain links TRBV6-2 or TRBV6-3 with TRBJ2-7, with D uncertain. V lost 0 bases and J lost 2, with 11 bases in between. The germline V gene has CDR1 MNHEY and CDR2 SVGEGT. This CDR3 is 15 amino acids long. The CDR3 nucleotides are TGTGCCAGCAGTTACTCGAGAGGTCCGGCCTACGAGCAGTACTTC. This sequence encodes CASSYSRGPAYEQYF.